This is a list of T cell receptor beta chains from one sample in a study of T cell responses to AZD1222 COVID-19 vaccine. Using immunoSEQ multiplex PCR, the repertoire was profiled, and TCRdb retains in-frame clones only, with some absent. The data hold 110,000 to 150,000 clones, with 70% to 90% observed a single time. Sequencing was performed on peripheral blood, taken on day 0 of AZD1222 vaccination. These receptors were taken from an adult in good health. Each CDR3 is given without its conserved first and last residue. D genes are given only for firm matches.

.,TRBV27,ASSSPRENIQY
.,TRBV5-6,ASSLGETRLAKNIQY
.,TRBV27,ASSVRNPSTDTQY
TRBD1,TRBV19,ASTEGGQSLRNYGYT
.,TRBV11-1,ASRRRQGSSYEQY
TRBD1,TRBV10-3,AISGNDKGGIGEKLF
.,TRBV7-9,ASSRGGSIVSGNTIY
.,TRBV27,ASGASGHYGYT
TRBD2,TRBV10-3,AISESLGGLAGAYEQY
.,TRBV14,ASSQGLFYSKEQF
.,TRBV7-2,ASSLGGETGELF
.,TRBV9,ASSVVVRGRGNRALLCQPQH
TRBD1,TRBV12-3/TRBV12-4,ASSQATGREQY
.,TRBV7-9,ASSTRGAIGGYT
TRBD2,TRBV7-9,ASSFGLAEETQY
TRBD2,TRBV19,ASSMLAGEGISYNEQF
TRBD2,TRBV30,AWSSGAYEQY
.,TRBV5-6,ASSQGQGLSNQPQH
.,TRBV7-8,ASSLRRTDYGYT
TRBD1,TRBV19,ASSIDGTGGSGELF
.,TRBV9,ASSVSGRPYNEQF
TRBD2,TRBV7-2,ASRGGAGGPSSYNEQF